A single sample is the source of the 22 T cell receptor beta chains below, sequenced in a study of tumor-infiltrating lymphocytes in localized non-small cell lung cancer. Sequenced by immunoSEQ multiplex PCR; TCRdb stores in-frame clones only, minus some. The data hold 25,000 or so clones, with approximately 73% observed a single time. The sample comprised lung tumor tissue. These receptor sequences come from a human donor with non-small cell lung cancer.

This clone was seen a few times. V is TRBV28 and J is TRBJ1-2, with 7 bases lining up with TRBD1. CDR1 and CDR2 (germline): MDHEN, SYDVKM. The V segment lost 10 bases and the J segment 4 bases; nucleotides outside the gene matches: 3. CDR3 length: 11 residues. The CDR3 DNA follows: TGTGCCACCCACAGGGGCTATGGCTACACCTTC. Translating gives CATHRGYGYTF.

This CDR3 reads CAISESQVNYGYTF. In DNA, the CDR3 is TGTGCCATCAGTGAGTCACAGGTTAACTATGGCTACACCTTC. This chain connects TRBV10-3 to TRBJ1-2, with D perhaps TRBD1 (5 bases). Germline V gene lookup returns CDR1 ENHRY and CDR2 SYGVKD. The CDR3 is 14 residues long. The V and J ends lost 0 bases and 1 base respectively, with 6 bases between them.

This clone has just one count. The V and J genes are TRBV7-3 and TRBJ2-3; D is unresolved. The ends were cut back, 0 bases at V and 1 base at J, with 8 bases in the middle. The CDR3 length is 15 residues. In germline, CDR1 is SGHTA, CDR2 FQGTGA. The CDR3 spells CASSLTSSGTDTQYF. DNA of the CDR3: TGTGCCAGCAGCTTAACTTCGAGCGGCACAGATACGCAGTATTTT.

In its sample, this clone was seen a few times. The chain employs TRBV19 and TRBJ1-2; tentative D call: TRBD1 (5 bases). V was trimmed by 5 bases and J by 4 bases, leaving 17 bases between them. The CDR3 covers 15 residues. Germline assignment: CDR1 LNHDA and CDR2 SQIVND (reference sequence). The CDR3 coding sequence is TGTGCCAGTAGTCTCCAGGGCGCGGGGGGCTATGGCTACACCTTC. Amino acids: CASSLQGAGGYGYTF.

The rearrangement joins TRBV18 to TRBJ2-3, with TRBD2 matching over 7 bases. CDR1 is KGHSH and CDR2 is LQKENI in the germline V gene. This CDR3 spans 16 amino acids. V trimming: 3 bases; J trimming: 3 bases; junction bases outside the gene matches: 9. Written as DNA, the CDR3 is TGTGCCAGCTCACCCAGCGGGGCGATATCAACAGATACGCAGTATTTT. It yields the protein CASSPSGAISTDTQYF.

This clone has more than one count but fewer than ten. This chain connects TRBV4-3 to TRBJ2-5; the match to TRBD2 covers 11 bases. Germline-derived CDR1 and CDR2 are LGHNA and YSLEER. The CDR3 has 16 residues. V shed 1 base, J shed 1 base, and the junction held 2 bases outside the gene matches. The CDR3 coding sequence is TGCGCCAGCAGCCAAGCGCTAGCGGGGGGCCAAGAGACCCAGTACTTC. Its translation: CASSQALAGGQETQYF.

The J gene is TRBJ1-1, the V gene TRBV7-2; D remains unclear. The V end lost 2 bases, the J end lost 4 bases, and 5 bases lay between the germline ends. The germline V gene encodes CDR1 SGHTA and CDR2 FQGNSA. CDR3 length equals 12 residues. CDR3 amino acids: CASSLLGTEAFF. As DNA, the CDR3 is TGTGCCAGCAGCTTACTGGGCACTGAAGCTTTCTTT.

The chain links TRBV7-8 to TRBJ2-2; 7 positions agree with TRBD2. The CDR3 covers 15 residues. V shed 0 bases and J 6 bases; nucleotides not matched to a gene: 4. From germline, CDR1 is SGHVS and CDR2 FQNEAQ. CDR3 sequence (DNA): TGTGCCAGCAGCTTAGCAGCGGGATCGGCCGGGGAGCTGTTTTTT. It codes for CASSLAAGSAGELFF.

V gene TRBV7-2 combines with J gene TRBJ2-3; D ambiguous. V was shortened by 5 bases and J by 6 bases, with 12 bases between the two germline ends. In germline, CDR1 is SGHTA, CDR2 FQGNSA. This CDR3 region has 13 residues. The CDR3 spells CASSLDPQDTQYF. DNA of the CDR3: TGTGCCAGCAGCCTGGACCCTCAGGATACGCAGTATTTT.

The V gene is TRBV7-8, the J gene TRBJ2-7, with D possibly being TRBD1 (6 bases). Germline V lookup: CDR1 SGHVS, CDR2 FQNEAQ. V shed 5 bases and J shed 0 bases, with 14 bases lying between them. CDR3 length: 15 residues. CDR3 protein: CASSLTRTASYEQYF. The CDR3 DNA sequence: TGTGCCAGCAGCCTAACCCGGACAGCCTCCTACGAGCAGTACTTC.

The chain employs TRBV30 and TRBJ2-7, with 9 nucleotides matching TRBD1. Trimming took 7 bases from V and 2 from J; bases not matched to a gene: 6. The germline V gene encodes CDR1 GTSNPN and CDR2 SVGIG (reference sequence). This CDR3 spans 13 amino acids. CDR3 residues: CASRTGVTYEQYF. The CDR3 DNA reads TGTGCCTCGAGGACAGGGGTTACCTACGAGCAGTACTTC.

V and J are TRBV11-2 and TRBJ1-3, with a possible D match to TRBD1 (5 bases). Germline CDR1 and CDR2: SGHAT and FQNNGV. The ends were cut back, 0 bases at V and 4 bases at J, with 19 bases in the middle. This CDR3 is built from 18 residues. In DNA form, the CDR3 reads TGTGCCAGCAGCTTAGAGCCCCCGGTGGCAGGGTCGGGAAACACCATATATTTT. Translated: CASSLEPPVAGSGNTIYF.

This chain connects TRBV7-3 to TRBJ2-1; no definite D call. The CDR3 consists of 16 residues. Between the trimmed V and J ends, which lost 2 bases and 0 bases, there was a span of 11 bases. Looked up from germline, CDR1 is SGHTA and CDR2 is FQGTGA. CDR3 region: CASSLGRRSSYNEQFF. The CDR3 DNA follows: TGTGCCAGCAGCTTAGGTCGTCGAAGCTCCTACAATGAGCAGTTCTTC.

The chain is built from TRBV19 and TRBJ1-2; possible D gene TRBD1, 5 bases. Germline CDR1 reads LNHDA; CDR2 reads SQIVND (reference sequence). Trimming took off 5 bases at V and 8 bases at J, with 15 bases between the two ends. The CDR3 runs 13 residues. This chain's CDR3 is CASSVPPGIGYTF. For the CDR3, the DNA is TGTGCCAGTAGTGTTCCCCCAGGGATCGGCTACACCTTC. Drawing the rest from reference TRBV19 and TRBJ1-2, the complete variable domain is DGGITQSPKYLFRKEGQNVTLSCEQNLNHDAMYWYRQDPGQGLRLIYYSQIVNDFQKGDIAEGYSVSREKKESFPLTVTSAQKNPTAFYLCASSVPPGIGYTFGSGTRLTVV.

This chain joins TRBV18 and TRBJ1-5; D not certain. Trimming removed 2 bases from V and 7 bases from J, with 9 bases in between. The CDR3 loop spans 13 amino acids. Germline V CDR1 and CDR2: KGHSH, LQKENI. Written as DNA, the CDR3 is TGTGCCAGCTCACCAGGGTTGATGCAGCCCCAGCATTTT. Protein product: CASSPGLMQPQHF.

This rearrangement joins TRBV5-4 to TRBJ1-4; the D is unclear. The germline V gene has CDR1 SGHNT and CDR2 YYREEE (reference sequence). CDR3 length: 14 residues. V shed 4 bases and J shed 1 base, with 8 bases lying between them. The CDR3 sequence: CASSPGGTNEKLFF. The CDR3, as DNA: TGTGCCAGCAGCCCGGGAGGAACTAATGAAAAACTGTTTTTT.

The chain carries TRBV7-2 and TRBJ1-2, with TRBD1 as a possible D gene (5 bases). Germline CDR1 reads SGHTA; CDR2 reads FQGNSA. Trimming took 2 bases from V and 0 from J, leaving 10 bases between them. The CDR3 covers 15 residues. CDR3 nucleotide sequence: TGTGCCAGCAGCTTATCCGACAGCCCTAACTATGGCTACACCTTC. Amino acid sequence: CASSLSDSPNYGYTF.

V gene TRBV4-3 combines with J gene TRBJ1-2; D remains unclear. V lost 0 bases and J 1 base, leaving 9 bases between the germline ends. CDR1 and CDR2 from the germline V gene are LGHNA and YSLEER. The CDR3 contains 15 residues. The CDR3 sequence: CASSQEGQSNYGYTF. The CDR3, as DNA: TGCGCCAGCAGCCAAGAAGGCCAGAGTAACTATGGCTACACCTTC.

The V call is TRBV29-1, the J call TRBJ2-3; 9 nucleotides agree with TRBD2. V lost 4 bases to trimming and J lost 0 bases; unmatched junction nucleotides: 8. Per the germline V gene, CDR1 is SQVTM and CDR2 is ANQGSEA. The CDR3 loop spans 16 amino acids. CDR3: CSVVAGATYSTDTQYF. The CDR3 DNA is TGCAGCGTTGTAGCGGGGGCGACCTATAGCACAGATACGCAGTATTTT.

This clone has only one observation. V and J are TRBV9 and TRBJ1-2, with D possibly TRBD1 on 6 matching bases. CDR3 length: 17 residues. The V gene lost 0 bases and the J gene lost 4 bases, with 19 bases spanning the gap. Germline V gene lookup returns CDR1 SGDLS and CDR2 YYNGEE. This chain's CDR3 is CASSVEISTGGGYGYTF. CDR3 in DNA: TGTGCCAGCAGCGTAGAAATTTCGACAGGCGGTGGCTATGGCTACACCTTC.

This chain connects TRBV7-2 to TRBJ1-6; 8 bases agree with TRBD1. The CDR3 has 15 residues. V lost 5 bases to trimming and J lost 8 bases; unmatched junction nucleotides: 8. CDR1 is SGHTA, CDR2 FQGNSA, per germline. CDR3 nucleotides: TGTGCCAGCAGCCCCTTTGACAGGGGTTATTCACCCCTCCACTTT. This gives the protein CASSPFDRGYSPLHF.

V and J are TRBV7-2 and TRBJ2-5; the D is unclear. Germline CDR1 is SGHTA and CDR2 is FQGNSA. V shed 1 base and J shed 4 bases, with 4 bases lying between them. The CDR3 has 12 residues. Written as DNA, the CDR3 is TGTGCCAGCAGCTTAGACAGAGAGACCCAGTACTTC. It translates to CASSLDRETQYF.